One sample yielded the 22 T cell receptor beta chains listed below, sequenced in a study of immune evolution from preneoplasia to lung adenocarcinoma. The table came from immunoSEQ multiplex PCR; TCRdb's copy has only in-frame clones and leaves some out. The sample includes 3,500 or so clones, over 75% of them seen just once. Input material: FFPE invasive lung adenocarcinoma tissue. Receptor source: a person between 50 and 60 years old with lung adenocarcinoma.

Comments on this clone: This specimen includes other DNA sequences encoding the same CDR3. This rearrangement joins TRBV18 to TRBJ2-7, with D perhaps matching TRBD1 (6 bases). The CDR3 sequence is 14 residues long. The germline gives CDR1 KGHSH, CDR2 LQKENI. V was shortened by 3 bases and J by 2 bases, with 11 bases between the two germline ends. The CDR3, as DNA: TGTGCCAGCTCACCCAGGCAGGGGACCTACGAGCAGTACTTC. Translating gives CASSPRQGTYEQYF.

This clone was seen a single time. The chain has TRBV6-5 and TRBJ1-1, with no clear D. The CDR3 runs to 11 residues. The germline CDR1 and CDR2 sequences are MNHEY and SVGAGI. The V gene lost 8 bases and the J gene lost 7 bases, with 11 bases spanning the gap. CDR3 residues: CASGPRGEAFF. The CDR3 bases are TGTGCCAGCGGGCCCCGGGGTGAAGCTTTCTTT.

This rearrangement joins TRBV27 to TRBJ2-7; TRBD1 might be the D (8 bases). Germline V gene lookup returns CDR1 MNHEY and CDR2 SMNVEV (reference sequence). V lost 5 bases, J lost 4 bases, and 15 bases lay in between. The length of the CDR3 is 14 residues. The CDR3 protein is CASSRNRGGYEQYF. For the CDR3, the DNA is TGTGCCAGCAGTCGAAACAGGGGGGGGTACGAGCAGTACTTC.

The table lists this clone with a count of one. The chain recombines TRBV2 with TRBJ1-4; 8 positions match TRBD1. This CDR3 region has 14 residues. J lost 8 bases, V lost 3 bases, and 5 bases had no gene match. Germline values: CDR1 SNHLY, CDR2 FYNNEI. The CDR3 sequence: CASSEDREAEKLFF. The CDR3 DNA reads TGTGCCAGCAGTGAGGACAGGGAAGCAGAAAAACTGTTTTTT.

The chain couples TRBV7-2 to TRBJ2-1; D not resolved. The germline V gene has CDR1 SGHTA and CDR2 FQGNSA. The CDR3 totals 14 residues. With 2 bases removed from V and 4 bases from J, the gap between germline ends came to 9 bases. The CDR3: CASSLRFRYNEQFF. CDR3 nucleotide sequence: TGTGCCAGCAGCTTAAGGTTCCGGTACAATGAGCAGTTCTTC.

The rearrangement uses TRBV30 and TRBJ2-5; 9 nucleotides line up with TRBD2. The V gene's germline CDR1 is GTSNPN and CDR2 SVGIG (reference sequence). There are 14 residues in the CDR3. V was clipped by 5 bases and J by 2 bases; unmatched bases: 6. The CDR3 loop reads CAWSSGVLQETQYF. The CDR3 DNA reads as TGTGCCTGGTCTAGCGGGGTATTACAAGAGACCCAGTACTTC.

This clone showed up just once. This chain connects TRBV5-1 to TRBJ1-1; the D gene is possibly TRBD1 (5 bases). This CDR3 comprises 12 residues. The V end lost 3 bases, the J end lost 3 bases, and 6 bases lay between the germline ends. Per germline, CDR1 SGHRS and CDR2 YFSETQ. For the CDR3, the DNA is TGCGCCAGCAGCTCAGGGCACACTGAAGCTTTCTTT. Protein: CASSSGHTEAFF.

This chain links TRBV2 with TRBJ1-1; 8 positions match TRBD1. J gave up 4 bases and V 6 bases, and 4 bases lay outside the gene matches. The CDR3 totals 13 residues. From germline, CDR1 is SNHLY and CDR2 FYNNEI. CDR3 sequence (DNA): TGTGCCAGCAGGACAGGGGAAGGCACTGAAGCTTTCTTT. This sequence encodes CASRTGEGTEAFF.

The chain joins TRBV28 to TRBJ1-2; unclear D gene. Germline V gene data show CDR1 as MDHEN and CDR2 as SYDVKM. The V gene lost 1 base and the J gene lost 2 bases, with 8 bases spanning the gap. There are 14 residues in the CDR3. CDR3 loop: CASSLFGRNYGYTF. CDR3 nucleotides: TGTGCCAGCAGTTTATTCGGACGGAACTATGGCTACACCTTC.

The chain links TRBV10-2 to TRBJ1-5; D ambiguous. Trimming cost V 5 bases and J 5 bases, with 7 bases left between them. The CDR3 runs to 12 residues. Per the germline V gene, CDR1 is WSHSY and CDR2 is SAAADI. CDR3 nucleotide sequence: TGCGCCAGCAGTCATCCGGATCAGCCCCAGCATTTT. Protein product: CASSHPDQPQHF.

This clone was seen just once. The chain has TRBV4-1 and TRBJ2-3; D not certain. Germline CDR1 MGHRA, CDR2 YSYEKL. The CDR3 runs to 15 residues. The V and J ends lost 6 bases and 1 base respectively, with 14 bases between them. The CDR3 protein is CASRQRAGRTDTQYF. The CDR3 coding sequence is TGCGCCAGCAGACAAAGGGCAGGACGCACAGATACGCAGTATTTT.

This chain connects TRBV7-3 to TRBJ2-3; D is perhaps TRBD2 (6 bases). This CDR3 has 15 amino acids. V lost 5 bases, J lost 2 bases, and 14 bases lay in between. CDR1 is SGHTA, CDR2 FQGTGA, per germline. The CDR3 nucleotides read TGTGCCAGCAGCGCGGGACTGGCCTTCACAGATACGCAGTATTTT. Its translation: CASSAGLAFTDTQYF.

This clone was picked up one time. This rearrangement joins TRBV7-2 to TRBJ1-1; D unclear. Trimming took 2 bases from V and 1 from J, leaving 5 bases between them. Germline CDR1 reads SGHTA; CDR2 reads FQGNSA. The CDR3 has 13 residues. This CDR3 reads CASSLFENTEAFF. The CDR3 DNA reads as TGTGCCAGCAGCTTATTCGAGAACACTGAAGCTTTCTTT.

By sample fraction, this clone is large. J is TRBJ1-5 and V is TRBV19, with a tentative D call TRBD1 (5 bases). The CDR3 runs to 14 residues. Germline-derived CDR1 and CDR2 are LNHDA and SQIVND (reference sequence). V was clipped by 7 bases and J by 2 bases, with 12 bases between them. The CDR3 reads CASTRDGGNQPQHF. Written as DNA, the CDR3 is TGTGCCAGTACCCGGGACGGGGGCAATCAGCCCCAGCATTTT.

V is TRBV19 and J is TRBJ2-7, with unresolved D. This CDR3 spans 12 amino acids. V gave up 6 bases and J gave up 0 bases, with 6 bases separating them. Germline values: CDR1 LNHDA, CDR2 SQIVND (reference sequence). The CDR3 DNA reads as TGTGCCAGTAGCCCCTCCTCCTACGAGCAGTACTTC. Protein product: CASSPSSYEQYF. Using reference TRBV19 and TRBJ2-7 for the parts outside the CDR3, the full variable domain is DGGITQSPKYLFRKEGQNVTLSCEQNLNHDAMYWYRQDPGQGLRLIYYSQIVNDFQKGDIAEGYSVSREKKESFPLTVTSAQKNPTAFYLCASSPSSYEQYFGPGTRLTVT.

J is TRBJ2-6 and V is TRBV7-2; D is unresolved. The length of the CDR3 is 15 residues. The V gene lost 5 bases and the J gene lost 5 bases, with 13 bases spanning the gap. Germline V gene data show CDR1 as SGHTA and CDR2 as FQGNSA. CDR3 sequence: CASSPVRSRANVLTF. Here the CDR3 DNA reads TGTGCCAGCAGCCCCGTGCGAAGCAGGGCCAACGTCCTGACTTTC.

V is TRBV28 and J is TRBJ2-1; D is unresolved. Trimming left V 5 bases short and J 0 bases short, with 11 bases between. Germline lookup yields CDR1 MDHEN and CDR2 SYDVKM. The length of the CDR3 is 15 residues. The CDR3 loop reads CASSHPTHSYNEQFF. The CDR3 coding sequence is TGTGCCAGCAGTCACCCGACCCACTCCTACAATGAGCAGTTCTTC.

The rearrangement uses TRBV7-6 and TRBJ2-1; no reliable D call. The V and J ends lost 5 bases and 7 bases respectively, with 18 bases between them. The CDR3 is 15 residues long. Germline V gene sequence: CDR1 SGHVS, CDR2 FNYEAQ. CDR3 DNA: TGTGCCAGCAGCCCGGACGGTGGGCTAGGGAATGAGCAGTTCTTC. The encoded protein is CASSPDGGLGNEQFF.

V and J are TRBV5-1 and TRBJ1-1; no clear D gene. Looked up from germline, CDR1 is SGHRS and CDR2 is YFSETQ. There are 13 residues in the CDR3. V lost 1 base, J lost 4 bases, and 8 bases lay in between. CDR3 protein: CASSLLQLTEAFF. The CDR3 DNA reads TGCGCCAGCAGCTTGTTACAGCTCACTGAAGCTTTCTTT. Using reference TRBV5-1 and TRBJ1-1 for the parts outside the CDR3, the full variable domain is KAGVTQTPRYLIKTRGQQVTLSCSPISGHRSVSWYQQTPGQGLQFLFEYFSETQRNKGNFPGRFSGRQFSNSRSEMNVSTLELGDSALYLCASSLLQLTEAFFGQGTRLTVV.

The rearrangement uses TRBV19 and TRBJ1-5; D may be TRBD1 (5 bases). Trimming left V 5 bases short and J 5 bases short, with 16 bases between. This CDR3 contains 15 residues. Germline V CDR1 and CDR2: LNHDA, SQIVND (reference sequence). CDR3 region: CASSPLRGADQPQHF. For the CDR3, the DNA is TGTGCCAGTAGTCCCCTTCGAGGGGCCGATCAGCCCCAGCATTTT.

This clone has just one count. This chain connects TRBV5-1 to TRBJ2-7, with TRBD1 as a possible D gene (6 bases). CDR3 size: 14 residues. V lost 2 bases and J 2 bases, leaving 11 bases between the germline ends. The germline V gene has CDR1 SGHRS and CDR2 YFSETQ. The CDR3, as DNA: TGCGCCAGCAGCTTTGGCAGGGGAACCTACGAGCAGTACTTC. Translation: CASSFGRGTYEQYF.

This clone was detected a few times. The chain is built from TRBV7-9 and TRBJ2-3; a possible D gene is TRBD2 (7 bases). CDR3 length: 12 amino acids. With 1 base removed from V and 15 bases from J, the gap between germline ends came to 14 bases. Germline CDR1 reads SEHNR; CDR2 reads FQNEAQ (reference sequence). The CDR3 reads CASSLEGGGQYF. DNA for the CDR3: TGTGCCAGCAGCTTAGAAGGCGGGGGACAATATTTT.